The 26 T cell receptor beta chains below come from one sample, sequenced in a study of identical twins. Each CDR3 protein is one row after TCRdb ran MiXCR on the 5' RACE reads. The table has 1.5 million to 2 million distinct CDR3 sequences, about 31% seen once. The sequenced material came from cord blood. The receptors were gathered from a newborn girl in good health.

A word on this clonotype: A junction end diverges from the germline sequence, so it may reflect a read error. This chain links TRBV29-1 with TRBJ1-4; the D gene is possibly TRBD1 (6 bases). There are 13 residues in the CDR3. CDR1 is SQVTM and CDR2 is ANQGSEA in the germline V gene. This chain's CDR3 is CGVELGASGKLFF. As DNA, the CDR3 is TGCGGCGTTGAATTGGGGGCGAGTGGAAAACTGTTTTTT.

In this sample, this clonotype turned up a few times. V usage is TRBV10-3 and J usage is TRBJ1-1; no firm D call. Germline values: CDR1 ENHRY, CDR2 SYGVKD. Trimming removed 3 bases from V and 6 bases from J, with 8 bases in between. This CDR3 is built from 12 residues. CDR3 residues: CAISESGAEAFF. CDR3 bases: TGTGCCATCAGTGAAAGTGGGGCTGAAGCTTTCTTT.

The CDR3 spells CAGNQQGAGNYGYTF. The CDR3 DNA reads TGTGCCGGCAACCAACAGGGGGCTGGTAACTATGGCTACACCTTC. The V call is TRBV12-3 or TRBV12-4, the J call TRBJ1-2, with TRBD1 matching 9 bases. There are 15 residues in the CDR3. V lost 11 bases and J lost 1; bases outside the gene matches: 11.

This clonotype was detected only a few times. The chain links TRBV5-8 to TRBJ1-5, with TRBD1 matching 8 bases. Germline trimming cut 2 bases from V and 5 bases from J; bases unmatched to any gene: 6. The germline CDR1 and CDR2 sequences are SGHTS and YDEGEE. The CDR3 covers 15 residues. The CDR3 here is CASSFDRGSHQPQHF. Written as DNA, the CDR3 is TGTGCCAGCAGCTTCGACAGGGGAAGTCATCAGCCCCAGCATTTT.

This chain links TRBV4-1 with TRBJ2-7, with 9 bases lining up with TRBD1. Germline lookup yields CDR1 MGHRA and CDR2 YSYEKL. The CDR3 spans 16 residues. J was trimmed by 5 bases and V by 2 bases; bases with no gene match: 10. CDR3 sequence (DNA): TGCGCCAGCAGCCAACCGGGACAGGGTTTAGGAAACGAGCAGTACTTC. It encodes CASSQPGQGLGNEQYF.

In its sample, this clonotype was seen a few times. The CDR3 DNA reads TGCAGTGCCCTAGCGGGTATCTCCTACGAGCAGTACTTC. Encoded protein: CSALAGISYEQYF. This sequence joins TRBV20-1 and TRBJ2-7; 8 bases map to TRBD2. Germline CDR1 reads DFQATT; CDR2 reads SNEGSKA (reference sequence). The CDR3 spans 13 residues. Losses at the gene ends were 6 bases for V and 0 bases for J; bases not matched to a gene: 4.

This clonotype was seen just once. The chain recombines TRBV20-1 with TRBJ2-1; 9 bases are shared with TRBD2. The DNA end favors TRBJ2-7, so the J call may be wrong. Germline CDR1 and CDR2: DFQATT and SNEGSKA (reference sequence). CDR3 length: 14 residues. The CDR3 DNA follows: TGCAGTGCTAGCTTTGGCGGGAGGGGTGTTGAGCAGTACTTC. Amino acid sequence: CSASFGGRGVEQYF.

The table lists this clonotype with a few counts. This chain joins TRBV29-1 and TRBJ2-5, with 8 bases fitting TRBD1. The CDR3 is made up of 12 amino acids. Germline V lookup: CDR1 SQVTM, CDR2 ANQGSEA. J lost 11 bases, V lost 7 bases, and 12 bases had no gene match. CDR3 in amino acids: CSAPGQGNEQYF. The CDR3 coding sequence is TGCAGCGCCCCCGGACAGGGCAATGAGCAGTACTTC.

The rearrangement joins TRBV3-1 to TRBJ2-3, with 9 bases that match TRBD2. The V segment lost 5 bases and the J segment 7 bases; nucleotides outside the gene matches: 7. This CDR3 region has 14 residues. From germline, CDR1 is LGHDT and CDR2 YNNKEL (reference sequence). This CDR3 is CASSSRGGRNTQYF. DNA of the CDR3: TGTGCCAGCAGCTCGCGGGGGGGAAGAAATACGCAGTATTTT.

On this clonotype: A much more abundant neighbour one base away suggests this may be a read error. V is TRBV10-3 and J is TRBJ1-2; D is unresolved. Germline V CDR1 and CDR2: ENHRY, SYGVKD. With 0 bases removed from V and 0 bases from J, the gap between germline ends came to 5 bases. This CDR3 contains 14 residues. CDR3 bases: TGTGCCATCAGTGAGTCGACAACTAACTATGGCTACACCTTC. Amino acids: CAISESTTNYGYTF.

The rearrangement uses TRBV18 and TRBJ2-1, with TRBD2 as a possible D gene (6 bases). The germline gives CDR1 KGHSH, CDR2 LQKENI. The V end lost 3 bases, the J end lost 2 bases, and 14 bases lay between the germline ends. The CDR3 is 16 residues long. The CDR3: CASSPGTGEPYNEQFF. CDR3 nucleotides: TGTGCCAGCTCACCGGGAACGGGAGAACCCTACAATGAGCAGTTCTTC.

The CDR3 region is CASSVGTSWNEQFF. For the CDR3, the DNA is TGTGCCAGCAGCGTAGGGACTAGCTGGAATGAGCAGTTCTTC. This sequence joins TRBV9 and TRBJ2-1; 8 nucleotides line up with TRBD2. The length of the CDR3 is 14 residues. V shed 0 bases and J 7 bases; nucleotides not matched to a gene: 3. Per germline, CDR1 SGDLS and CDR2 YYNGEE.

The chain links TRBV5-1 to TRBJ2-5; D tentatively reads TRBD1 or TRBD2 (5 bases each). Trimming removed 3 bases from V and 3 bases from J, with 9 bases in between. Per the germline V gene, CDR1 is SGHRS and CDR2 is YFSETQ. The CDR3 is made up of 13 amino acids. CDR3 bases: TGCGCCAGCAGCTGGGGGATGGAAGAGACCCAGTACTTC. Residues: CASSWGMEETQYF.

The V and J genes are TRBV28 and TRBJ2-1, with D perhaps matching TRBD1 or TRBD2 (5 bases each). Looked up from germline, CDR1 is MDHEN and CDR2 is SYDVKM. This CDR3 contains 12 residues. Trimming took off 5 bases at V and 10 bases at J, with 12 bases between the two ends. The CDR3 loop is CASSVGTEEQFF. CDR3 nucleotides: TGTGCCAGCAGTGTCGGGACCGAAGAGCAGTTCTTC. The whole variable domain, remainder taken from reference TRBV28 and TRBJ2-1, is DVKVTQSSRYLVKRTGEKVFLECVQDMDHENMFWYRQDPGLGLRLIYFSYDVKMKEKGDIPEGYSVSREKKERFSLILESASTNQTSMYLCASSVGTEEQFFGPGTRLTVL.

The chain couples TRBV5-1 to TRBJ2-7, with D possibly TRBD1 on 5 matching bases. There are 14 residues in the CDR3. The V gene's germline CDR1 is SGHRS and CDR2 YFSETQ. V was pared by 0 bases and J by 3 bases, with 10 bases between. The CDR3 here is CASSLARVGYEQYF. CDR3 in DNA: TGCGCCAGCAGCTTGGCCAGGGTTGGCTACGAGCAGTACTTC.

This clonotype was counted only a few times. The chain has TRBV6-1 and TRBJ2-5; TRBD2 is a possible D gene (5 bases). With 7 bases removed from V and 1 base from J, the gap between germline ends came to 10 bases. The CDR3 runs to 13 residues. From germline, CDR1 is MNHNS and CDR2 SASEGT. The CDR3 loop reads CASMRAVQETQYF. In nucleotides, the CDR3 is TGTGCCAGCATGCGAGCGGTCCAAGAGACCCAGTACTTC.

The table lists this clonotype with a few counts. This sequence joins TRBV10-3 and TRBJ1-4, with TRBD1 identical over 9 bases. This CDR3 has 12 residues. CDR1 and CDR2 from the germline V gene are ENHRY and SYGVKD. The V and J ends lost 6 bases and 7 bases, in that order; junction bases with no gene match: 0. The chain's CDR3 is CAIRQGAEKLFF. CDR3 DNA sequence: TGTGCCATCAGACAGGGGGCTGAAAAACTGTTTTTT.

The rearrangement links TRBV20-1 to TRBJ2-3; D possibly uses TRBD1 or TRBD2 (5 bases each). Trimming shortened V by 4 bases and J by 5 bases, and 16 bases separated the two germline ends. In germline, CDR1 is DFQATT, CDR2 SNEGSKA (reference sequence). This CDR3 contains 14 residues. CDR3 sequence: CSAIIGAWGDTQYF. For the CDR3, the DNA is TGCAGTGCTATAATCGGGGCATGGGGAGATACGCAGTATTTT.

This clonotype was seen at least ten times. The rearrangement joins TRBV3-1 to TRBJ2-7; 8 bases agree with TRBD2. The germline gives CDR1 LGHDT, CDR2 YNNKEL (reference sequence). This CDR3 region has 15 residues. The ends lost 4 bases at V and 2 bases at J; junction bases unmatched: 7. The CDR3: CASSPNQGLAYEQYF. CDR3 bases: TGTGCCAGCAGCCCCAACCAGGGACTAGCCTACGAGCAGTACTTC.

This clonotype was observed a handful of times. The chain is built from TRBV20-1 and TRBJ1-6; 9 bases match TRBD1. Germline V gene sequence: CDR1 DFQATT, CDR2 SNEGSKA (reference sequence). CDR3 size: 14 residues. The V gene end was trimmed by 6 bases and the J gene end by 9 bases; junction bases not matched to a gene: 9. Written as DNA, the CDR3 is TGCAGTGCCGGGACCGGGACAGGGACTTCACCCCTCCACTTT. Residues: CSAGTGTGTSPLHF.

The chain recombines TRBV10-3 with TRBJ2-3, with no clear D. Germline loops: CDR1 ENHRY, CDR2 SYGVKD. The CDR3 is 14 amino acids. Trimming pared 4 bases from V and 3 bases from J, leaving 11 bases between. This CDR3 is CAISGVRRTDTQYF. The CDR3 DNA follows: TGTGCCATCAGTGGGGTCAGGAGAACAGATACGCAGTATTTT.

This clonotype has only a few counts. The V and J genes are TRBV4-1 and TRBJ2-3, with D perhaps matching TRBD1 or TRBD2 (5 bases each). The CDR3 covers 17 residues. The ends were cut back, 0 bases at V and 0 bases at J, with 13 bases in the middle. In germline, CDR1 is MGHRA, CDR2 YSYEKL. CDR3 protein: CASSQDRGGFSTDTQYF. As DNA, the CDR3 is TGCGCCAGCAGCCAAGATCGTGGGGGTTTTAGCACAGATACGCAGTATTTT.

The rearrangement joins TRBV10-3 to TRBJ2-3; D perhaps matches TRBD2 (7 bases). CDR3 length: 15 amino acids. Germline loops: CDR1 ENHRY, CDR2 SYGVKD. V shed 11 bases and J shed 2 bases, with 20 bases lying between them. The CDR3 nucleotides read TGTGCCGCCCGTAAGCGGGACACGGCCACAGATACGCAGTATTTT. Its protein product is CAARKRDTATDTQYF.

With respect to this clonotype: A much larger clone sits a single nucleotide away, making a read error possible. CDR3 amino acids: CASSHELAGSEQFF. CDR3 coding DNA: TGTGCCAGCAGCCATGAACTAGCGGGATCCGAGCAGTTCTTC. The chain carries TRBV14 and TRBJ2-1, with 10 bases fitting TRBD2. Per the germline V gene, CDR1 is SGHDN and CDR2 is FVKESK. The J segment lost 10 bases and the V segment lost 3 bases, leaving 6 bases of the junction unmatched. The length of the CDR3 is 14 residues. Complete variable domain (other parts from reference TRBV14 and TRBJ2-1): EAGVTQFPSHSVIEKGQTVTLRCDPISGHDNLYWYRRVMGKEIKFLLHFVKESKQDESGMPNNRFLAERTGGTYSTLKVQPAELEDSGVYFCASSHELAGSEQFFGPGTRLTVL.

The rearrangement joins TRBV5-1 to TRBJ2-3; D call uncertain. Trimming took 0 bases from V and 6 from J, leaving 11 bases between them. There are 14 residues in the CDR3. Germline CDR1 and CDR2: SGHRS and YFSETQ. This CDR3 reads CASSLGYLGDTQYF. CDR3 DNA: TGCGCCAGCAGCTTGGGGTACCTCGGCGATACGCAGTATTTT.

This clonotype has just a few counts. The CDR3 DNA reads TGTGCCACCAGTGATCCTTGGACAGGGGGCTTGGAGACCCAGTACTTC. Its protein product is CATSDPWTGGLETQYF. V usage is TRBV24-1 and J usage is TRBJ2-5; 11 positions agree with TRBD1. There are 16 residues in the CDR3. After removal of 3 bases from V and 5 bases from J, the junction contained 7 bases not matched to a gene. Per the germline V gene, CDR1 is KGHDR and CDR2 is SFDVKD.